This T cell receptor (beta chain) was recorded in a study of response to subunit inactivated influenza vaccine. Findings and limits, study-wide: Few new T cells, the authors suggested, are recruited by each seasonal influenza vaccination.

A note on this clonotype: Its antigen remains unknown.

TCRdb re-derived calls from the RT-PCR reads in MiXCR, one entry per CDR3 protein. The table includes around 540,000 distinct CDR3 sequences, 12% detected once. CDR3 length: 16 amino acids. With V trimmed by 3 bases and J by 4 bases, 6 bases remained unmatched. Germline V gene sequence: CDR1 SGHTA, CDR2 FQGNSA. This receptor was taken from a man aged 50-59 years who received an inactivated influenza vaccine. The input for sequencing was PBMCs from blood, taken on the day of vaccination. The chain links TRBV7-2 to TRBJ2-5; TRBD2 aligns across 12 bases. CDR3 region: CASSFGLTSGRETQYF. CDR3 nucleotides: TGTGCCAGCAGCTTCGGCCTGACTAGCGGGAGAGAGACCCAGTACTTC.